This note documents a single TCR beta chain sequence. The same CDR3 arises from other DNA sequences in this sample as well. These data belong to a study of blood T cell repertoires in COVID-19. Study-level information: Samples taken during acute and convalescent COVID-19 were collected in the United States, Italy and Spain. T cells, B-cell-depleted T cells, or PBMCs supplied cDNA or gDNA.

Original methodology: Amplifying reference gene primers gave estimates of nucleated cell counts. Sequencing was performed with immunoSEQ multiplex PCR; in TCRdb, only in-frame clones are kept and a portion is missing. V, J and clone size derive from that table, while D and trimming were established from the DNA sequence. The sample has a few hundred thousand clones, roughly nine tenths seen once. V lost 2 bases to trimming and J lost 0 bases, with 6 bases between them. In germline, CDR1 is SGHDT, CDR2 YYEEEE. CDR3 length: 14 amino acids. This rearrangement joins TRBV5-6 to TRBJ1-5; TRBD1 might be the D (5 bases). This clonotype was sampled from a man aged 18 to 29 with active or convalescent COVID-19. Sequenced sample: peripheral blood. CDR3 nucleotides: TGTGCCAGCAGCTTAAGGGGTAGCAATCAGCCCCAGCATTTT. Protein product: CASSLRGSNQPQHF.